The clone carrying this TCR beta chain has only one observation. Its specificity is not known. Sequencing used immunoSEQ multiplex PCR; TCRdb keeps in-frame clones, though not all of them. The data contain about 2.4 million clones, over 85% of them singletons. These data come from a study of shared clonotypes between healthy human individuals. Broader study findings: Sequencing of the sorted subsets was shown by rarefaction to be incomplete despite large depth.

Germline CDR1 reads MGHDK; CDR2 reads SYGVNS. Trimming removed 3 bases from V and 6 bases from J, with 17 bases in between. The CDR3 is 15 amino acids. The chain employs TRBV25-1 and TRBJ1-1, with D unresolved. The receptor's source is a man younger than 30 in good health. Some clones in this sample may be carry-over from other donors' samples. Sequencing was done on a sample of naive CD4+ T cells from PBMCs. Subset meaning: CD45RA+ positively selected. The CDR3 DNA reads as TGTGCCAGCAGTGAGGACGGCCGCAGTGTCGCTGAAGCTTTCTTT. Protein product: CASSEDGRSVAEAFF.